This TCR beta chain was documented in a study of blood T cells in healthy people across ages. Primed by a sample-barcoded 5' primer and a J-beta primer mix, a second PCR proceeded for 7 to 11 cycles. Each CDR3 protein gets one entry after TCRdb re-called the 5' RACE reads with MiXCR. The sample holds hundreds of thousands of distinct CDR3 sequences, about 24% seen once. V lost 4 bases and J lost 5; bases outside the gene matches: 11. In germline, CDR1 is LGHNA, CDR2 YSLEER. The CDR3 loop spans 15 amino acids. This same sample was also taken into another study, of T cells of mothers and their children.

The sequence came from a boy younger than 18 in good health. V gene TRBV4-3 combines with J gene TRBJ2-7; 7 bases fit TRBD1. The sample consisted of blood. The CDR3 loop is CASSLSKGAPHEQYF. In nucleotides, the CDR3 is TGCGCCAGCAGCCTCTCGAAGGGGGCGCCCCACGAGCAGTACTTC.